This paragraph reports one TCR beta chain. The target antigen is unknown. Its ends do not fully match the called genes, so a read error is possible. The entry originates in a study of identical twins. Broader study findings: The more abundant beta clonotypes in cord blood had fewer insertions, and memory repertoires did not show this.

Template switching added a universal primer site; cDNA carried unique molecular identifiers. A single record per CDR3 protein comes from TCRdb applying MiXCR to the 5' RACE reads. The sample shows 700,000 or so distinct CDR3 sequences, over 8.5% of them seen only once. The CDR3 has 11 residues. Looked up from germline, CDR1 is DFQATT and CDR2 is SNEGSKA (reference sequence). These data were also reused for a study on yellow fever vaccine responses in identical twins.

The receptor was isolated from a woman younger than 30 in good health. The V call is TRBV20-1, the J call TRBJ1-2; 7 bases fit TRBD1. The sequencing input was PBMCs. CDR3 nucleotides: TGCAGTGCGAGCTCGGGACAGATAGGAAGCTTC. Protein sequence: CSASSGQIGSF.